Listed below are T cell receptor beta chains from one sample, sequenced in a study of shared clonotypes between healthy human individuals. Sequencing used immunoSEQ multiplex PCR; TCRdb keeps in-frame clones, though not all of them. In the table there are hundreds of thousands of clones, nearly 95% of which are singletons. Sequenced material: naive CD8+ T cells sorted from blood. These TCRs come from a man aged 30 to 39 in good health. Each CDR3 is given with its conserved first and last residue. A D gene is named only where the DNA matches it firmly. A row's size may be missing; if present it is once, few, many or a size class.

v_call: TRBV5-6; j_call: TRBJ2-7; d_call: .; clone_size: .; cdr3_nt: TGTGCCAGCAGCTTGTCCGGGGGCCACGAGCAGTACTTC; cdr3_aa: CASSLSGGHEQYF
v_call: TRBV27; j_call: TRBJ2-7; d_call: TRBD1; clone_size: .; cdr3_nt: TGTGCCAGCAGCATGGGGACAGCCTACGAGCAGTACTTC; cdr3_aa: CASSMGTAYEQYF
v_call: TRBV19; j_call: TRBJ2-2; d_call: .; clone_size: once; cdr3_nt: TGTGCCAGTAGTGGCCGGGAGAACACCGGGGAGCTGTTTTTT; cdr3_aa: CASSGRENTGELFF
v_call: TRBV25-1; j_call: TRBJ1-4; d_call: TRBD1; clone_size: .; cdr3_nt: TGTGCCAGCAGGGGTAGATCAGGGGGGTCTAATGAAAAACTGTTTTTT; cdr3_aa: CASRGRSGGSNEKLFF
v_call: TRBV2; j_call: TRBJ2-7; d_call: .; clone_size: .; cdr3_nt: TGTGCCAGCTATCCCAGGGATTCCTACGAGCAGTACTTC; cdr3_aa: CASYPRDSYEQYF
v_call: TRBV4-3; j_call: TRBJ2-7; d_call: .; clone_size: .; cdr3_nt: TGCGCCAGCAGCCGGACGAGCTCCTACGAGCAGTACTTC; cdr3_aa: CASSRTSSYEQYF
v_call: TRBV7-8; j_call: TRBJ2-2; d_call: .; clone_size: .; cdr3_nt: TGTGCCAGCAGCTTAGTTTGGGGGGCACCCGGGGAGCTGTTTTTT; cdr3_aa: CASSLVWGAPGELFF
v_call: TRBV9; j_call: TRBJ2-7; d_call: .; clone_size: .; cdr3_nt: TGTGCCAGCAGCGTAGCTCCAGGGAGTGAGCAGTACTTC; cdr3_aa: CASSVAPGSEQYF
v_call: TRBV4-1; j_call: TRBJ1-2; d_call: .; clone_size: .; cdr3_nt: TGCGCCAGCAGCCAGGAAACAGGGAGCTTGCGAGGCTACACCTTC; cdr3_aa: CASSQETGSLRGYTF
v_call: TRBV28; j_call: TRBJ2-1; d_call: .; clone_size: .; cdr3_nt: TGTGCCAGCAGTTTTAGGGCCTACAATGAGCAGTTCTTC; cdr3_aa: CASSFRAYNEQFF
v_call: TRBV6-1; j_call: TRBJ2-3; d_call: .; clone_size: .; cdr3_nt: TGTGCCAGCAGTGTACGACGGGGCGGGGTCGCTAGCACAGATACGCAGTATTTT; cdr3_aa: CASSVRRGGVASTDTQYF
v_call: TRBV5-1; j_call: TRBJ2-1; d_call: .; clone_size: .; cdr3_nt: TGCGCCAGCAGCTTGGAACCCGCGGGACTTTCCAATGAGCAGTTCTTC; cdr3_aa: CASSLEPAGLSNEQFF
v_call: TRBV7-9; j_call: TRBJ2-5; d_call: TRBD2; clone_size: once; cdr3_nt: TGTGCCAGCAGCTTTTTAGTCCCGGGGGGAGAGACCCAGTACTTC; cdr3_aa: CASSFLVPGGETQYF
v_call: TRBV7-9; j_call: TRBJ2-7; d_call: .; clone_size: .; cdr3_nt: TGTGCCAGCAGCCCGGTAATCTTCTACGAGCAGTACTTC; cdr3_aa: CASSPVIFYEQYF
v_call: TRBV28; j_call: TRBJ1-1; d_call: .; clone_size: .; cdr3_nt: TGTGCCAGCAGTTCTGACTGGGGCACTGAAGCTTTCTTT; cdr3_aa: CASSSDWGTEAFF
v_call: TRBV7-9; j_call: TRBJ1-2; d_call: .; clone_size: .; cdr3_nt: TGTGCCAGCAGCTTACGGCAGGACAACTATGGCTACACCTTC; cdr3_aa: CASSLRQDNYGYTF
v_call: TRBV9; j_call: TRBJ2-2; d_call: .; clone_size: .; cdr3_nt: TGTGCCAGCAGCGTAGGAGACCCGGCCTACACCGGGGAGCTGTTTTTT; cdr3_aa: CASSVGDPAYTGELFF
v_call: TRBV28; j_call: TRBJ2-7; d_call: .; clone_size: .; cdr3_nt: TGTGCCAGCAGTTTCGAGGCAGAGTACTACGAGCAGTACTTC; cdr3_aa: CASSFEAEYYEQYF
v_call: TRBV5-6; j_call: TRBJ2-1; d_call: TRBD2; clone_size: once; cdr3_nt: TGTGCCAGCAGTTGGGAAGCGGCGGGAGGGCCCAATGAGCAGTTCTTC; cdr3_aa: CASSWEAAGGPNEQFF
v_call: TRBV28; j_call: TRBJ2-3; d_call: .; clone_size: .; cdr3_nt: TGTGCCAGCAGTTTATGGCCAGGGGGGACAGATACGCAGTATTTT; cdr3_aa: CASSLWPGGTDTQYF
v_call: TRBV7-2; j_call: TRBJ2-2; d_call: TRBD1; clone_size: .; cdr3_nt: TGTGCCAGCACAACACCCGGGACAGGGAACACCGGGGAGCTGTTTTTT; cdr3_aa: CASTTPGTGNTGELFF
v_call: TRBV7-9; j_call: TRBJ2-5; d_call: TRBD2; clone_size: once; cdr3_nt: TGTGCCAGCAGCTCCCTTCCGACTAGCGCTGAACAAGAGACCCAGTACTTC; cdr3_aa: CASSSLPTSAEQETQYF
v_call: TRBV30; j_call: TRBJ2-3; d_call: .; clone_size: .; cdr3_nt: TGTGCCTGGAGGCAGCGGGGACAAGATACGCAGTATTTT; cdr3_aa: CAWRQRGQDTQYF
v_call: TRBV10-2; j_call: TRBJ2-5; d_call: .; clone_size: .; cdr3_nt: TGCGCCAGCAGTAGGGAAGGCGGGGAGACCCAGTACTTC; cdr3_aa: CASSREGGETQYF
v_call: TRBV27; j_call: TRBJ1-2; d_call: TRBD1; clone_size: .; cdr3_nt: TGTGCCAGCGCGTCCTTCTCGGGACAGTCGCATGGCTACACCTTC; cdr3_aa: CASASFSGQSHGYTF
v_call: TRBV10-3; j_call: TRBJ2-7; d_call: TRBD2; clone_size: once; cdr3_nt: TGTGCCATCAGTGAGCGGGAGGGCAACCCTCGGGCCTACGAGCAGTACTTC; cdr3_aa: CAISEREGNPRAYEQYF
v_call: TRBV30; j_call: TRBJ2-1; d_call: .; clone_size: .; cdr3_nt: TGTGCCTGCCTGGGACTCTCCCACAATGAGCAGTTCTTC; cdr3_aa: CACLGLSHNEQFF
v_call: TRBV9; j_call: TRBJ1-2; d_call: .; clone_size: once; cdr3_nt: TGTGCCAGCAGGGCCGGATATGGCTACACCTTC; cdr3_aa: CASRAGYGYTF
v_call: TRBV11-2; j_call: TRBJ2-2; d_call: TRBD2; clone_size: .; cdr3_nt: TGTGCCAGCAGCGGGGGACTAGCAGTCACCGGGGAGCTGTTTTTT; cdr3_aa: CASSGGLAVTGELFF
v_call: TRBV7-6; j_call: TRBJ2-3; d_call: .; clone_size: .; cdr3_nt: TGTGCCAGCAGCTTAGACCTGACCGGCCCAGATACGCAGTATTTT; cdr3_aa: CASSLDLTGPDTQYF
v_call: TRBV5-1; j_call: TRBJ2-5; d_call: .; clone_size: .; cdr3_nt: TGCGCCAGCAGCTCGTCTACTGGGGGCTTGGGGACCCAGTACTTC; cdr3_aa: CASSSSTGGLGTQYF
v_call: TRBV27; j_call: TRBJ2-1; d_call: .; clone_size: .; cdr3_nt: TGTGCCAGCAGTTACTCGAGCTCCTACAATGAGCAGTTCTTC; cdr3_aa: CASSYSSSYNEQFF
v_call: TRBV27; j_call: TRBJ2-3; d_call: TRBD1; clone_size: .; cdr3_nt: TGTGCCAGCAGTACCCGGGACAGGACAACAGATACGCAGTATTTT; cdr3_aa: CASSTRDRTTDTQYF
v_call: TRBV6-6; j_call: TRBJ2-7; d_call: TRBD2; clone_size: .; cdr3_nt: TGTGCCAGCAGTTCCCCCGACAGCGGGAGCTTAGAGCAGTACTTC; cdr3_aa: CASSSPDSGSLEQYF
v_call: TRBV27; j_call: TRBJ1-5; d_call: .; clone_size: once; cdr3_nt: TGTGCCAGCAGTCCCGGGTTCCCTTTCAATCAGCCCCAGCATTTT; cdr3_aa: CASSPGFPFNQPQHF
v_call: TRBV27; j_call: TRBJ2-7; d_call: TRBD1; clone_size: .; cdr3_nt: TGTGCCAGCAGTTTATCGGGACAGGGCCTTGAGTATGAGCAGTACTTC; cdr3_aa: CASSLSGQGLEYEQYF
v_call: TRBV5-6; j_call: TRBJ2-7; d_call: .; clone_size: .; cdr3_nt: TGTGCCAGCAGCCCAACGGGGCTTCAGACGGCCAGGCAGTACTTC; cdr3_aa: CASSPTGLQTARQYF
v_call: TRBV7-8; j_call: TRBJ2-7; d_call: TRBD1; clone_size: .; cdr3_nt: TGTGCCAGCAGCTTAGACCCTATCCGGACAGGGCTCCACGAGCAGTACTTC; cdr3_aa: CASSLDPIRTGLHEQYF
v_call: TRBV28; j_call: TRBJ2-7; d_call: TRBD1; clone_size: .; cdr3_nt: TGTGCCAGCAGTTTCAGACAGGGGGCTGACCACGAGCAGTACTTC; cdr3_aa: CASSFRQGADHEQYF
v_call: TRBV9; j_call: TRBJ1-1; d_call: TRBD1; clone_size: .; cdr3_nt: TGTGCCAGCAGCGTGTCCGACAGGGTAGAAGCTTTCTTT; cdr3_aa: CASSVSDRVEAFF
v_call: TRBV13; j_call: TRBJ2-7; d_call: .; clone_size: once; cdr3_nt: TGTGCCAGCAGCTTAGGCGGGAGCTACGAGCAGTACTTC; cdr3_aa: CASSLGGSYEQYF
v_call: TRBV15; j_call: TRBJ1-2; d_call: .; clone_size: .; cdr3_nt: TGTGCCACCAGCATCGGCTCTAACTATGGCTACACCTTC; cdr3_aa: CATSIGSNYGYTF
v_call: TRBV11-2; j_call: TRBJ2-1; d_call: TRBD2; clone_size: .; cdr3_nt: TGTGCCAGCAGGAGGAGCGGGAGGGCCATCAATGAGCAGTTCTTC; cdr3_aa: CASRRSGRAINEQFF
v_call: TRBV4-1; j_call: TRBJ2-7; d_call: .; clone_size: .; cdr3_nt: TGCGCCAGCAGCCAAGACTTGGGGACGGGAACCTACGAGCAGTACTTC; cdr3_aa: CASSQDLGTGTYEQYF
v_call: TRBV29-1; j_call: TRBJ2-5; d_call: .; clone_size: .; cdr3_nt: TGCAGCGTTGAAGAAGAGGGGCGGGAGACCCAGTACTTC; cdr3_aa: CSVEEEGRETQYF
v_call: TRBV9; j_call: TRBJ1-1; d_call: .; clone_size: .; cdr3_nt: TGTGCCAGCAGCAAAGGTGGGGGGCTGAACACTGAAGCTTTCTTT; cdr3_aa: CASSKGGGLNTEAFF
v_call: TRBV6-6; j_call: TRBJ2-7; d_call: .; clone_size: once; cdr3_nt: TGTGCCAGCAGACTAGGCTCCTACGAGCAGTACTTC; cdr3_aa: CASRLGSYEQYF
v_call: TRBV4-1; j_call: TRBJ2-1; d_call: .; clone_size: .; cdr3_nt: TGCGCCAGCAGCCAAGGCTCCCTAGGGAATGAGCAGTTCTTC; cdr3_aa: CASSQGSLGNEQFF
v_call: TRBV29-1; j_call: TRBJ2-7; d_call: TRBD1; clone_size: .; cdr3_nt: TGCAGCGTTACTCTCCGGGACAGGGAGGACTACGAGCAGTACTTC; cdr3_aa: CSVTLRDREDYEQYF
v_call: TRBV28; j_call: TRBJ2-7; d_call: .; clone_size: .; cdr3_nt: TGTGCCAGCGGGGAAATGGGTAGGGGGTTCTACGAGCAGTACTTC; cdr3_aa: CASGEMGRGFYEQYF
v_call: TRBV5-1; j_call: TRBJ2-1; d_call: TRBD2; clone_size: .; cdr3_nt: TGCGCCAGCAGCTTGGAACTAGCGGGAGGGTCCTACAATGAGCAGTTCTTC; cdr3_aa: CASSLELAGGSYNEQFF
v_call: TRBV6-1; j_call: TRBJ1-1; d_call: .; clone_size: .; cdr3_nt: TGTGCCAGCCTCTCCGGGGGGGGTAGAACTGAAGCTTTCTTT; cdr3_aa: CASLSGGGRTEAFF
v_call: TRBV28; j_call: TRBJ2-1; d_call: .; clone_size: .; cdr3_nt: TGTGCCACCCAGTTTCGTGGGGACTACAATGAGCAGTTCTTC; cdr3_aa: CATQFRGDYNEQFF
v_call: TRBV19; j_call: TRBJ2-1; d_call: TRBD2; clone_size: .; cdr3_nt: TGTGCCAGTAGTATAGGTAGACTAGCTAGGTCCTACAATGAGCAGTTCTTC; cdr3_aa: CASSIGRLARSYNEQFF
v_call: TRBV5-4; j_call: TRBJ1-1; d_call: .; clone_size: .; cdr3_nt: TGTGCCAGCAGCTTGGGGGGGAACACTGAAGCTTTCTTT; cdr3_aa: CASSLGGNTEAFF
v_call: TRBV27; j_call: TRBJ2-7; d_call: TRBD2; clone_size: once; cdr3_nt: TGTGCCAGCAGTTTATTGGGGACTAGCGGATCCTACGAGCAGTACTTC; cdr3_aa: CASSLLGTSGSYEQYF